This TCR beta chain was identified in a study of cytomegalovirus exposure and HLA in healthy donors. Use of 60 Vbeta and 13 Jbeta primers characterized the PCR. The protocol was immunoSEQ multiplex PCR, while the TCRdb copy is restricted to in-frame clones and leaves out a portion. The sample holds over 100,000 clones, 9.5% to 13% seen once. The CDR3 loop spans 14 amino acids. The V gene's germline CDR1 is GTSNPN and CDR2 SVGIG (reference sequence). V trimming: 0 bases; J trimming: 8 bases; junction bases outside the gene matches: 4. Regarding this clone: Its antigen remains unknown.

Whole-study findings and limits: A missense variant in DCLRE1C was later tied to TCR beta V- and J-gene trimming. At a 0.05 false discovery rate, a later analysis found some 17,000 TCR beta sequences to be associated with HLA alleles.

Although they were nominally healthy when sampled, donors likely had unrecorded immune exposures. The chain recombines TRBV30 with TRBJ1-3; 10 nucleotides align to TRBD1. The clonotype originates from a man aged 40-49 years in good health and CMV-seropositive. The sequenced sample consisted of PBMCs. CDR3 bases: TGTGCCTGGAGTGTATGGGGACAGGGGCACACCATATATTTT. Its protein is CAWSVWGQGHTIYF.